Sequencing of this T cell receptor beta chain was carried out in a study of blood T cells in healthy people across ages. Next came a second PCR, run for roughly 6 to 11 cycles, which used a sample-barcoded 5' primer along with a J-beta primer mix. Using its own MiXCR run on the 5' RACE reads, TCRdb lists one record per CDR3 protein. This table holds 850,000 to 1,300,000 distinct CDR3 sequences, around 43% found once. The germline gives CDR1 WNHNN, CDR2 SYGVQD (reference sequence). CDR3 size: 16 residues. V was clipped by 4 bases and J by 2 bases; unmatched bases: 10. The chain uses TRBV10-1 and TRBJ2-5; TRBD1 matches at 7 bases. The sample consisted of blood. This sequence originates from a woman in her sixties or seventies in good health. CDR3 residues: CASSGGQAKLQETQYF. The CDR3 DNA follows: TGCGCCAGCAGTGGTGGACAGGCGAAGCTACAAGAGACCCAGTACTTC.